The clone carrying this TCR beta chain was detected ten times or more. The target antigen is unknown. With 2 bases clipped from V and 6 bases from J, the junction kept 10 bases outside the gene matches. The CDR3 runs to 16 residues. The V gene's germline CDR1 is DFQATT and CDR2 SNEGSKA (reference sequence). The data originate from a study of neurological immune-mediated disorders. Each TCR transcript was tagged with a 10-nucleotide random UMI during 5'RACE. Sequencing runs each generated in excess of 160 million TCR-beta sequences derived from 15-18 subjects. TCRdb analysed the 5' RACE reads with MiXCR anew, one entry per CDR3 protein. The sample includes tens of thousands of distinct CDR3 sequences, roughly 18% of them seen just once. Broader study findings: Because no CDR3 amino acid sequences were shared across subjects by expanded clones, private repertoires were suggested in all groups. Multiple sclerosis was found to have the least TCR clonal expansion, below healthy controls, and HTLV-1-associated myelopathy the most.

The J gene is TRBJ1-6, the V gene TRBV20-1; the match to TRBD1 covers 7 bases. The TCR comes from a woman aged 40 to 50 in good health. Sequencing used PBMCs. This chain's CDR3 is CSARRGQQGPNSPLHF. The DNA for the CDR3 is TGCAGTGCTAGAAGGGGGCAACAGGGACCTAATTCACCCCTCCACTTT.